Listed below are T cell receptor beta chains from one sample, sequenced in a study of T cell repertoires in ileal Crohn's disease. TCRdb's copy holds only in-frame clones and misses some; the assay was immunoSEQ multiplex PCR. The table has 12,000 to 15,000 clones, roughly 78% seen once. Input material: ileal tissue. The source is an adult with Crohn's disease. Each CDR3 is given with its conserved first and last residue. The order of the fields is D gene, V gene, J gene, CDR3 length, clone size, CDR3 DNA, CDR3 protein. D genes are given only for firm matches. Some rows have no size entry. The others give once, few or many, or a class for an expanded clone.

>NA|TRBV2|TRBJ1-1|14|NA
TGTGCCAGCAGTCGACAGTCTGGGGTCACTGAAGCTTTCTTT
CASSRQSGVTEAFF
>NA|TRBV7-2|TRBJ1-2|16|NA
TGTGCCAGCAGCCAGAATTCAGGGGCTGTTAACTATGGCTACACCTTC
CASSQNSGAVNYGYTF
>NA|TRBV7-2|TRBJ2-2|15|NA
TGTGCCAGCAGCCGACGACAGGGAGGAACCGGGGAGCTGTTTTTT
CASSRRQGGTGELFF
>NA|TRBV18|TRBJ2-7|15|NA
TGTGCCAGCTCACCTTCGAGACAAGGGGCGGTCGAGCAGTACTTC
CASSPSRQGAVEQYF
>NA|TRBV18|TRBJ2-3|13|once
TGTGCCAGCTCAACGGACATTACAGATACGCAGTATTTT
CASSTDITDTQYF
>TRBD1|TRBV14|TRBJ1-2|16|few
TGTGCCAGCAGCCAAGATGGGACAGGGATCGGCTATGGCTACACCTTC
CASSQDGTGIGYGYTF
>NA|TRBV5-3|TRBJ2-7|17|NA
TGTGCCAGAAGCTGGACGCTCGTAGGCACAGGGACCTACGAGCAGTACTTC
CARSWTLVGTGTYEQYF
>TRBD2|TRBV10-3|TRBJ2-2|13|NA
TGTGCCATCAGCGTAGCGGGATACGGGGAGCTGTTTTTT
CAISVAGYGELFF
>TRBD2|TRBV7-2|TRBJ2-2|15|NA
TGTGCCAGCAGCCCCCGCGGGGGGAACACCGGGGAGCTGTTTTTT
CASSPRGGNTGELFF
>NA|TRBV2|TRBJ1-3|13|NA
TGTGCCAGCAAGGCGAACCAGGCAAACACCATATATTTT
CASKANQANTIYF
>TRBD2|TRBV6-1|TRBJ2-7|13|NA
TGTGCCATAACTAGCGGGAGGGCCGGTGAGCAGTACTTC
CAITSGRAGEQYF
>TRBD2|TRBV7-9|TRBJ2-1|17|NA
TGTGCCAGCAGCTCAGGTCTAGCGGGATTCTCCTACAATGAGCAGTTCTTC
CASSSGLAGFSYNEQFF
>NA|TRBV6-1|TRBJ2-6|13|NA
TGTGCCAGCCAGTTATGGGGGGCCAACGTCCTGACTTTC
CASQLWGANVLTF
>NA|TRBV11-1|TRBJ2-1|14|NA
TGTGCCAGCAGCTCTTCCCGGGGGTACAATGAGCAGTTCTTC
CASSSSRGYNEQFF
>TRBD2|TRBV7-2|TRBJ2-7|13|NA
TGTGCCAGCAGCTTAGACGGGGGGAGAGGGCAGTACTTC
CASSLDGGRGQYF
>TRBD1|TRBV2|TRBJ1-2|15|once
TGTGCCAGCAAGTTGGGACAGGGGTATGACTATGGCTACACCTTC
CASKLGQGYDYGYTF
>NA|TRBV5-3|TRBJ2-3|15|NA
TGTGCCAGAAGCTTGGGGGCCTTCAGCACAGATACGCAGTATTTT
CARSLGAFSTDTQYF
>NA|TRBV10-3|TRBJ2-2|18|NA
TGTGCCATCAGTGAGTCAGCCCGCAGGGGCGTTGGCACCGGGGAGCTGTTTTTT
CAISESARRGVGTGELFF
>TRBD1|TRBV29-1|TRBJ2-3|12|NA
TGCAGCGTGACAGGGGGCAGCGATACGCAGTATTTT
CSVTGGSDTQYF
>TRBD1|TRBV5-5|TRBJ2-6|15|few
TGTGCCAGCAGCCTTAGGGGGCCTGGGGCCAACGTCCTGACTTTC
CASSLRGPGANVLTF
>TRBD1|TRBV6-1|TRBJ2-7|15|NA
TGTGCCAGCGCGACCGGGACAGGGGTCTTGTACGAGCAGTACTTC
CASATGTGVLYEQYF
>TRBD2|TRBV4-2|TRBJ2-1|16|NA
TGTGCCAGCAGCCAAGTCGGACTAGCGAACCACAATGAGCAGTTCTTC
CASSQVGLANHNEQFF
>NA|TRBV5-6|TRBJ1-2|15|NA
TGTGCCAGCAGCCGTGGGGGGGGCTTCTACTATGGCTACACCTTC
CASSRGGGFYYGYTF
>TRBD2|TRBV9|TRBJ2-1|14|NA
TGTGCCAGCAGCTTTAGCGGGAGGGACGATGAGCAGTTCTTC
CASSFSGRDDEQFF
>NA|TRBV4-1|TRBJ2-3|17|NA
TGCGCCAGCAGCCATCTTCTTGGGACTTTTTACACAGATACGCAGTATTTT
CASSHLLGTFYTDTQYF
>TRBD1|TRBV30|TRBJ2-5|15|NA
TGTGCCTGGAGTCCCGGACAGGGGGCCAGGGAGACCCAGTACTTC
CAWSPGQGARETQYF
>TRBD1|TRBV12-5|TRBJ2-7|14|NA
TGTGCTAGTGCCCCGGACAGGGGACCCTACGAGCAGTACTTC
CASAPDRGPYEQYF
>NA|TRBV19|TRBJ1-1|13|NA
TGTGCCAGTAGTGTTCCAGGAAACACTGAAGCTTTCTTT
CASSVPGNTEAFF
>TRBD1|TRBV7-6|TRBJ1-1|14|NA
TGTGCCAGCAGCTTAGCGTCAGGGGGCACTGAAGCTTTCTTT
CASSLASGGTEAFF
>NA|TRBV9|TRBJ2-1|14|medium-sized
TGTGCCAGCAATCAGGGGGGCGAGTACAATGAGCAGTTCTTC
CASNQGGEYNEQFF
>TRBD1|TRBV19|TRBJ1-2|14|NA
TGTGCCAGTACTCCGGACAGGGGGCTTGGGGGCTACACCTTC
CASTPDRGLGGYTF
>TRBD2|TRBV5-1|TRBJ2-7|15|NA
TGCGCCAGCAGCTTGGAGGGGCGGGGGTCCTACGAGCAGTACTTC
CASSLEGRGSYEQYF
>TRBD2|TRBV6-5|TRBJ2-2|15|NA
TGTGCCAGCAGTTATGCGGGGGGGCAAAACCGGGGAGCTGTTTTT
CASSYAGGQNRGAVF
>NA|TRBV27|TRBJ2-5|11|NA
TGTGCCAGCACCCTCGGGGAGACCCAGTACTTC
CASTLGETQYF
>NA|TRBV4-1|TRBJ1-2|14|NA
TGCGCCAGCAGCCAACTTCAGGTGGGCAGTGGCTACACCTTC
CASSQLQVGSGYTF
>TRBD1|TRBV29-1|TRBJ2-3|16|once
TGCAGCGTTGAAGACCCACGAAGGGACAGGGCAGATACGCAGTATTTT
CSVEDPRRDRADTQYF
>TRBD1|TRBV2|TRBJ1-2|13|NA
TGTGCCAGTCAGGACAGGGGACAATATGGCTACACCTTC
CASQDRGQYGYTF
>NA|TRBV19|TRBJ2-1|16|NA
TGTGCCAGTAGTATATCACCGGGACTCCACTACAATGAGCAGTTCTTC
CASSISPGLHYNEQFF
>TRBD2|TRBV5-4|TRBJ2-7|15|NA
TGTGCCAGCAGCCCGAAGGCTAGCGGGTTTGGTGAGCAGTACTTC
CASSPKASGFGEQYF
>NA|TRBV10-2|TRBJ2-5|12|NA
TGCGCCAGCAGTGCCTCGGGGGAGACCCAGTACTTC
CASSASGETQYF
>TRBD1|TRBV6-1|TRBJ1-2|14|NA
TGTGCCAGCAGTGCAGAGACAGGGCCCTATGGCTACACCTTC
CASSAETGPYGYTF
>TRBD2|TRBV5-6|TRBJ2-3|15|NA
TGTGCCAGCAGCTTAGGCGGGGGGGCACGAGATACGCAGTATTTT
CASSLGGGARDTQYF
>TRBD1|TRBV10-3|TRBJ1-5|15|once
TGTGCCAGTACCTGGGGCAGGGGGCCTGATCAGCCCCAGCATTTT
CASTWGRGPDQPQHF
>NA|TRBV30|TRBJ1-4|14|NA
TGTGCCTGGAGTGACGGAAGGGGGGGTGAAAAACTGTTTTTT
CAWSDGRGGEKLFF
>NA|TRBV7-7|TRBJ2-2|14|NA
TGTGCCAGCAGCCCGACTAGAGTGGGCGGGGAGCTGTTTTTT
CASSPTRVGGELFF
>NA|TRBV7-8|TRBJ1-6|17|NA
TGTGCCAGCAGCCGTAACCTATTGACAGGTTATAATTCACCCCTCCACTTT
CASSRNLLTGYNSPLHF
>TRBD2|TRBV18|TRBJ2-2|16|NA
TGTGCCAGCTCACCAGGACTAGCGGGACCCACCGGGGAGCTGTTTTTT
CASSPGLAGPTGELFF
>TRBD1|TRBV6-1|TRBJ2-2|17|NA
TGTGCCAGCAGTGAAGCTGGAGGGACAGGGAACACCGGGGAGCTGTTTTTT
CASSEAGGTGNTGELFF
>NA|TRBV7-8|TRBJ1-6|17|NA
TGTGCCAGCAGCTTAGGAACGCCTAACTACTCGGATTCACCCCTCCACTTT
CASSLGTPNYSDSPLHF
>NA|TRBV7-6|TRBJ1-1|16|NA
TGTGCCAGCAGCTTATCTTCAGGGGATTTGTACACTGAAGCTTTCTTT
CASSLSSGDLYTEAFF
>TRBD1|TRBV5-1|TRBJ2-2|14|NA
TGCGCCAGCAGCAAGGACAGGAGCACCGGGGAGCTGTTTTTT
CASSKDRSTGELFF
>TRBD2|TRBV10-3|TRBJ2-7|16|NA
TGTGCCATCAGGGGGACTAGCGGGGGGAGCTCCTACGAGCAGTACTTC
CAIRGTSGGSSYEQYF
>NA|TRBV12-1|TRBJ1-1|13|NA
TGTGCCAGCAGACAGGGGGCGCGCACTGAAGCTTTCTTT
CASRQGARTEAFF
>TRBD2|TRBV5-4|TRBJ2-3|16|NA
TGTGCCAGCAGGGCCAGGACTAGCGGCAGCACAGATACGCAGTATTTT
CASRARTSGSTDTQYF